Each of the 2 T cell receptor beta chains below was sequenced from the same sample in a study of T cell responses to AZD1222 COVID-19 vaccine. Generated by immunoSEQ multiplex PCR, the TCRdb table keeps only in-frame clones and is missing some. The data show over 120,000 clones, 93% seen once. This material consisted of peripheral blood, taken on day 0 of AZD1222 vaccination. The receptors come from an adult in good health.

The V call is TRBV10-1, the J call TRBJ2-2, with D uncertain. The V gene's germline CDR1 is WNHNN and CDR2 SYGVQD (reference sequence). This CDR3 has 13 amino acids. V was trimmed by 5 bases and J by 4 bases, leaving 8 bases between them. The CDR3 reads CASSPNPTGELFF. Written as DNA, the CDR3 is TGCGCCAGCAGTCCCAACCCCACCGGGGAGCTGTTTTTT.

CDR3 sequence reads: CASSQATLSGSTEAFF. CDR3 nucleotides: TGCGCCAGCAGCCAAGCCACTTTGTCAGGAAGCACTGAAGCTTTCTTT. The J gene is TRBJ1-1, the V gene TRBV4-1; unclear D gene. The CDR3 loop spans 16 amino acids. V gave up 1 base and J gave up 4 bases, with 16 bases separating them. Germline-derived CDR1 and CDR2 are MGHRA and YSYEKL.